This is a list of T cell receptor beta chains from one sample in a study of cytomegalovirus exposure and HLA in healthy donors. Produced via immunoSEQ multiplex PCR; TCRdb's table is partial and in-frame only. The data contain about 43,000 clones, around 58% of them singletons. The sequenced material came from PBMCs. The source of these receptors is a man aged 60-69 years in good health and CMV-seropositive. The CDR3 runs from the conserved cysteine through the conserved F or W. The D gene is left open where the match is weak. Some rows have no size entry. The others give once, few or many, or a class for an expanded clone.

TRBV5-4	NA	TRBJ2-2	NA	CASSLVTVGSTGELFF	TGTGCCAGCAGCTTGGTAACAGTTGGGTCCACCGGGGAGCTGTTTTTT
TRBV2	TRBD1	TRBJ1-4	NA	CAGSQGHTNNEKLFF	TGTGCCGGATCACAGGGGCATACTAATAATGAAAAACTGTTTTTT
TRBV7-2	TRBD1	TRBJ2-7	NA	CASSTGTGNPEQYF	TGTGCCAGCAGCACCGGGACAGGGAATCCCGAGCAGTACTTC
TRBV18	NA	TRBJ1-3	NA	CASSGESSGNTIYF	TGTGCCAGCTCAGGGGAGAGCTCTGGAAACACCATATATTTT
TRBV4-2	NA	TRBJ2-3	once	CASSQVAVTDTQYF	TGTGCCAGCAGCCAAGTAGCGGTCACAGATACGCAGTATTTT
TRBV9	NA	TRBJ2-1	NA	CASSVDSPTYNEQFF	TGTGCCAGCAGCGTAGATTCCCCCACCTACAATGAGCAGTTCTTC
TRBV7-6	TRBD1	TRBJ2-6	NA	CASSSGQGSGANVLTF	TGTGCCAGCAGCTCGGGACAGGGGTCTGGGGCCAACGTCCTGACTTTC
TRBV6-5	NA	TRBJ1-2	once	CASRAFSNYGYTF	TGTGCCAGCAGGGCCTTTTCTAACTATGGCTACACCTTC
TRBV6-1	NA	TRBJ1-5	NA	CASKNGQLNQPQHF	TGTGCCAGCAAAAACGGACAGTTGAATCAGCCCCAGCATTTT
TRBV10-2	TRBD1	TRBJ2-4	NA	CASSESIGQGNPKNIQYF	TGCGCCAGCAGTGAGTCGATAGGACAGGGAAACCCCAAAAACATTCAGTACTTC
TRBV27	NA	TRBJ2-1	NA	CASSLYNQYNEQFF	TGTGCCAGCAGTTTATATAATCAGTACAATGAGCAGTTCTTC
TRBV7-6	NA	TRBJ2-7	once	CASSLDPRGEQYF	TGTGCCAGCAGCTTAGACCCCAGGGGCGAGCAGTACTTC
TRBV5-6	TRBD2	TRBJ2-3	NA	CASSLGASGRADTQYF	TGTGCCAGCAGCTTGGGGGCTAGCGGGAGGGCAGATACGCAGTATTTT
TRBV7-2	NA	TRBJ2-7	few	CASSLSKQGEQYF	TGTGCCAGCAGCTTATCTAAGCAGGGCGAGCAGTACTTC
TRBV28	TRBD1	TRBJ2-2	NA	CASSRIGTGGTGELFF	TGTGCCAGCAGCCGAATCGGGACAGGGGGCACCGGGGAGCTGTTTTTT
TRBV29-1	NA	TRBJ2-3	NA	CSVEGGGTDTQYF	TGCAGCGTCGAAGGGGGGGGTACAGATACGCAGTATTTT
TRBV9	TRBD2	TRBJ2-5	NA	CANGGGSGRARKTQYF	TGTGCCAACGGAGGGGGTAGCGGGAGGGCCAGGAAGACCCAGTACTTC
TRBV30	NA	TRBJ1-3	NA	CAGTLSSGNTIYF	TGTGCCGGGACCCTTTCCTCTGGAAACACCATATATTTT
TRBV30	TRBD2	TRBJ2-1	NA	CAYGTSGNNEQFF	TGTGCCTACGGGACTAGCGGGAACAATGAGCAGTTCTTC
TRBV2	NA	TRBJ2-7	once	CASRDNLAGSTGSEQYF	TGTGCCAGCAGGGACAACCTAGCCGGGAGTACCGGATCCGAGCAGTACTTC
TRBV30	NA	TRBJ1-4	NA	CAWTGDLNEKLFF	TGTGCCTGGACAGGGGACCTTAATGAAAAACTGTTTTTT
TRBV21-1	NA	TRBJ2-7	NA	CASSKELFLNGTGDEQYF	TGTGCCAGCAGCAAAGAGTTGTTCCTCAATGGGACAGGGGACGAGCAGTACTTC
TRBV7-9	NA	TRBJ1-1	few	CASSLAVMNTEAFF	TGTGCCAGCAGCTTGGCGGTGATGAACACTGAAGCTTTCTTT
TRBV5-1	NA	TRBJ2-3	once	CASSLAISLSNTDTQYF	TGCGCCAGCAGCTTGGCGATCTCACTCTCGAACACAGATACGCAGTATTTT
TRBV9	NA	TRBJ1-5	NA	CASSAGLNSNQPQHF	TGTGCCAGCAGCGCCGGACTTAACAGCAATCAGCCCCAGCATTTT
TRBV19	NA	TRBJ2-1	NA	CASSIRSSSYNEQFF	TGTGCCAGTAGTATACGGAGTAGCTCCTACAATGAGCAGTTCTTC
TRBV19	NA	TRBJ2-1	NA	CASTSYNEQFF	TGTGCCAGTACTTCTTACAATGAGCAGTTCTTC
TRBV4-1	TRBD2	TRBJ2-7	NA	CASSQDVAGNYEQYF	TGCGCCAGCAGCCAAGATGTAGCGGGGAATTACGAGCAGTACTTC
TRBV6-1	TRBD1	TRBJ1-1	few	CASSRQGERNTEAFF	TGTGCCAGCAGTCGACAGGGGGAGAGGAACACTGAAGCTTTCTTT
TRBV7-2	TRBD2	TRBJ2-3	NA	CASSFYSVGRVSDTQYF	TGTGCCAGCAGCTTTTATAGTGTCGGGAGGGTGTCAGATACGCAGTATTTT
TRBV30	TRBD2	TRBJ2-7	NA	CAWRTPSGSRKYF	TGTGCCTGGAGGACGCCTAGCGGGAGTCGAAAGTACTTC
TRBV5-4	NA	TRBJ1-2	NA	CASSLDSSNYGYTF	TGTGCCAGCAGCTTGGACAGCTCTAACTATGGCTACACCTTC